This passage covers 25 T cell receptor beta chains from one sample sequenced in a study of STAT3 mutations in large granular lymphocyte leukemia. These receptors' targets are unknown. Repertoires were generated with immunoSEQ multiplex PCR, while TCRdb's copy carries only in-frame clones and drops some. The table shows more than 7,000 clones, with 85% to 90% occurring only once. Study-wide results and limits: At least one immunodominant TCR beta clonotype appeared in every T-cell large granular lymphocyte leukemia patient.

Sample: peripheral blood mononuclear cells. Source of these receptors: an elderly man with T-cell large granular lymphocyte leukemia. Some clones in this sample may be carry-over from other donors' samples.

The V and J genes are TRBV5-1 and TRBJ2-3, with TRBD2 matching 7 bases. The germline V gene has CDR1 SGHRS and CDR2 YFSETQ. The CDR3 consists of 15 residues. With V trimmed by 0 bases and J by 2 bases, 3 bases remained unmatched. CDR3 protein: CASSLEAGVTDTQYF. The DNA for the CDR3 is TGCGCCAGCAGCTTGGAGGCGGGGGTCACAGATACGCAGTATTTT.

The chain combines TRBV4-1 with TRBJ2-6; 8 positions agree with TRBD1. Germline assignment: CDR1 MGHRA and CDR2 YSYEKL. Losses at the gene ends were 1 base for V and 4 bases for J; bases not matched to a gene: 9. There are 18 residues in the CDR3. The CDR3 DNA reads as TGCGCCAGCAGCCAAGCCCTCGGACAGGGTTACGGGGCCAACGTCCTGACTTTC. It yields the protein CASSQALGQGYGANVLTF.

This chain joins TRBV6-5 and TRBJ1-6; D gene ambiguous. This CDR3 has 15 residues. With 3 bases removed from V and 6 bases from J, the gap between germline ends came to 12 bases. The V gene's germline CDR1 is MNHEY and CDR2 SVGAGI. The CDR3: CASSYLTRSNSPLHF. In DNA, the CDR3 is TGTGCCAGCAGTTATTTAACGAGGAGTAATTCACCCCTCCACTTT.

In nucleotides, the CDR3 is TGTGCCCGACGGGGGGTCCTATCCTACGAGCAGTACTTC. As protein: CARRGVLSYEQYF. J is TRBJ2-7 and V is TRBV7-9; 7 bases are a match to TRBD2. Trimming took 11 bases from V and 1 from J; bases not matched to a gene: 8. Germline CDR1 reads SEHNR; CDR2 reads FQNEAQ (reference sequence). This CDR3 comprises 13 residues.

The chain combines TRBV6-1 with TRBJ2-1, with TRBD2 matching over 7 bases. The CDR3 contains 13 residues. CDR1 and CDR2 (germline): MNHNS, SASEGT. Germline trimming cut 10 bases from V and 7 bases from J; bases unmatched to any gene: 10. CDR3 sequence: CATSGTYGNEQFF. The DNA of the CDR3 is TGTGCCACCAGCGGGACTTATGGGAATGAGCAGTTCTTC.

This clone appeared once. The chain uses TRBV5-5 and TRBJ2-4; perhaps TRBD1 as D (5 bases). Trimming removed 4 bases from V and 0 bases from J, with 17 bases in between. The CDR3 is 17 residues long. The germline V gene has CDR1 SGHKS and CDR2 YYEKEE (reference sequence). The CDR3 here is CASSPIDSSIAKNIQYF. DNA for the CDR3: TGTGCCAGCAGCCCGATAGACAGTTCCATAGCCAAAAACATTCAGTACTTC.

V usage is TRBV5-6 and J usage is TRBJ1-5, with 9 bases identical to TRBD1. Germline V gene data show CDR1 as SGHDT and CDR2 as YYEEEE. The CDR3 is made up of 16 amino acids. Losses at the gene ends were 2 bases for V and 6 bases for J; bases not matched to a gene: 9. CDR3 in DNA: TGTGCCAGCAGCTTCGGGGACAGGGCTATCGGTCAGCCCCAGCATTTT. Protein sequence: CASSFGDRAIGQPQHF.

The chain couples TRBV30 to TRBJ2-7, with D hard to call. Per the germline V gene, CDR1 is GTSNPN and CDR2 is SVGIG (reference sequence). Trimming pared 0 bases from V and 9 bases from J, leaving 12 bases between. The CDR3 runs 12 residues. CDR3: CAWSVPGTGQYF. In nucleotides, the CDR3 is TGTGCCTGGAGTGTACCCGGCACGGGGCAGTACTTC. The full variable domain, in which reference TRBV30 and TRBJ2-7 provide the parts outside the CDR3, is SQTIHQWPATLVQPVGSPLSLECTVEGTSNPNLYWYRQAAGRGLQLLFYSVGIGQISSEVPQNLSASRPQDRQFILSSKKLLLSDSGFYLCAWSVPGTGQYFGPGTRLTVT.

This chain joins TRBV7-9 and TRBJ1-2; the D gene is possibly TRBD1 (5 bases). This CDR3 spans 14 amino acids. Germline CDR1 and CDR2: SEHNR and FQNEAQ (reference sequence). With 3 bases removed from V and 6 bases from J, the gap between germline ends came to 14 bases. As DNA, the CDR3 is TGTGCCAGCAGCTTCGACAGTGTCAGCCATGGCTACACCTTC. Its protein is CASSFDSVSHGYTF.

V and J are TRBV7-8 and TRBJ2-7; 9 positions match TRBD1. Trimming at V came to 4 bases and at J to 2 bases, leaving 6 bases not matched to a gene. This CDR3 region has 15 residues. Looked up from germline, CDR1 is SGHVS and CDR2 is FQNEAQ. The chain's CDR3 is CASSSGQGTTYEQYF. CDR3 DNA: TGTGCCAGCAGCTCCGGACAGGGGACCACCTACGAGCAGTACTTC.

By frequency in the sample, this clone is medium-sized. This chain connects TRBV7-9 to TRBJ2-7, with 9 bases fitting TRBD1. The CDR3 extends over 16 amino acids. With 1 base clipped from V and 6 bases from J, the junction kept 10 bases outside the gene matches. Germline V gene lookup returns CDR1 SEHNR and CDR2 FQNEAQ (reference sequence). CDR3 sequence reads: CASSLVGTGPGREQYF. Here the CDR3 DNA reads TGTGCCAGCAGCTTAGTCGGGACAGGGCCCGGGCGCGAGCAGTACTTC.

Comment on this clone: A read error may account for a junction end that differs from germline. The chain has TRBV6-5 and TRBJ2-5; D not certain. CDR3 length equals 14 residues. Germline V gives CDR1 MNHEY, CDR2 SVGAGI. CDR3 protein: CASSYSGFAETQYF. In DNA, the CDR3 is TGTGCCAGCAGCTACTCTGGGTTCGCGGAGACCCAGTACTTC.

This clone has only one observation. The chain carries TRBV5-1 and TRBJ1-6; D may be TRBD1 (6 bases). The CDR3 contains 16 residues. With 0 bases removed from V and 0 bases from J, the gap between germline ends came to 7 bases. Germline CDR1 is SGHRS and CDR2 is YFSETQ. CDR3 bases: TGCGCCAGCAGCTTGGGGACAGACTCCTATAATTCACCCCTCCACTTT. Translated, it gives CASSLGTDSYNSPLHF.

The chain uses TRBV7-3 and TRBJ2-7; TRBD2 matches at 9 bases. The junction had 7 bases not matched to a gene; V was cut back by 5 bases and J by 5 bases. The CDR3 runs 14 residues. The germline V gene has CDR1 SGHTA and CDR2 FQGTGA. CDR3 DNA: TGTGCCAGCAGCACGGGACTAGCCTTCCACGAGCAGTACTTC. This codes for CASSTGLAFHEQYF.

V and J are TRBV5-4 and TRBJ2-3; possible D gene TRBD2, 7 bases. The V gene lost 5 bases and the J gene lost 0 bases, with 10 bases spanning the gap. Germline CDR1 SGHNT, CDR2 YYREEE (reference sequence). The CDR3 totals 14 residues. The CDR3 here is CASRGGGSTDTQYF. CDR3 sequence (DNA): TGTGCCAGCAGGGGAGGGGGGAGCACAGATACGCAGTATTTT. Complete variable domain (other parts from reference TRBV5-4 and TRBJ2-3): ETGVTQSPTHLIKTRGQQVTLRCSSQSGHNTVSWYQQALGQGPQFIFQYYREEENGRGNFPPRFSGLQFPNYSSELNVNALELDDSALYLCASRGGGSTDTQYFGPGTRLTVL.

V is TRBV2 and J is TRBJ1-2, with D possibly TRBD1 on 5 matching bases. V was pared by 4 bases and J by 4 bases, with 10 bases between. CDR1 and CDR2 (germline): SNHLY, FYNNEI. The CDR3 sequence is 13 residues long. The CDR3 protein is CASSAGVGYGYTF. CDR3 nucleotide sequence: TGTGCCAGCAGTGCGGGGGTCGGCTATGGCTACACCTTC.

DNA for the CDR3: TGTGCCAGCAGAGCGGTCGGTCGGAGGAATTCACCCCTCCACTTT. The encoded protein is CASRAVGRRNSPLHF. The V and J genes are TRBV11-2 and TRBJ1-6, with no clear D. Germline assignment: CDR1 SGHAT and CDR2 FQNNGV. This CDR3 spans 15 amino acids. V was cut by 6 bases and J by 7 bases, with 16 bases left in between.

This clone has just a few counts. The chain couples TRBV2 to TRBJ1-6; TRBD1 matches 10 bases. V lost 9 bases and J lost 10; bases outside the gene matches: 6. The CDR3 loop spans 13 amino acids. CDR1 and CDR2 from the germline V gene are SNHLY and FYNNEI. CDR3 sequence reads: CARSGQGNSPLHF. DNA for the CDR3: TGTGCCAGATCGGGACAGGGGAACTCACCCCTCCACTTT.

The chain joins TRBV6-5 to TRBJ2-3, with no clear D. The germline V gene encodes CDR1 MNHEY and CDR2 SVGAGI. The V end lost 2 bases, the J end lost 5 bases, and 2 bases lay between the germline ends. CDR3 length: 11 amino acids. For the CDR3, the DNA is TGTGCCAGCAGTTACGGAGATACGCAGTATTTT. Amino acid sequence: CASSYGDTQYF.

The rearrangement uses TRBV29-1 and TRBJ2-3; 8 nucleotides agree with TRBD2. CDR1 and CDR2 from the germline V gene are SQVTM and ANQGSEA. The junction had 6 bases not matched to a gene; V was cut back by 7 bases and J by 0 bases. This CDR3 contains 14 residues. CDR3 DNA: TGCAGCGCTCGACTAGCGCTCAGCACAGATACGCAGTATTTT. Amino acids: CSARLALSTDTQYF.

J is TRBJ1-2 and V is TRBV5-1; D might be TRBD1 (6 bases). V was trimmed by 0 bases and J by 8 bases, leaving 20 bases between them. The CDR3 extends over 16 amino acids. Germline V CDR1 and CDR2: SGHRS, YFSETQ. CDR3 sequence reads: CASSLVAGGAGKGYTF. The CDR3 coding sequence is TGCGCCAGCAGCTTGGTCGCCGGGGGCGCGGGAAAGGGCTACACCTTC.

This chain links TRBV5-1 with TRBJ2-5; TRBD2 agrees at 8 bases. CDR1 and CDR2 from the germline V gene are SGHRS and YFSETQ. The CDR3 is 16 residues long. Unmatched junction bases numbered 4, after V lost 0 bases and J lost 0 bases. The CDR3 coding sequence is TGCGCCAGCAGCTTGGCCGGGGGGGCTAACCAAGAGACCCAGTACTTC. Its translation is CASSLAGGANQETQYF.

This clone was detected a few times. This rearrangement joins TRBV5-1 to TRBJ2-1; D not resolved. V was trimmed by 4 bases and J by 4 bases, leaving 15 bases between them. The CDR3 covers 15 residues. Per germline, CDR1 SGHRS and CDR2 YFSETQ. CDR3: CASSRTHSKYNEQFF. In DNA form, the CDR3 reads TGCGCCAGCAGCCGGACGCACTCAAAATACAATGAGCAGTTCTTC.

The chain combines TRBV19 with TRBJ2-2, with 9 bases identical to TRBD1. CDR3 length equals 15 residues. The V and J ends lost 3 bases and 9 bases, in that order; junction bases with no gene match: 8. Germline-derived CDR1 and CDR2 are LNHDA and SQIVND (reference sequence). CDR3 sequence (DNA): TGTGCCAGTAGTATCCTGGGGACAGGGAACCGGGAGCTGTTTTTT. Translating it yields CASSILGTGNRELFF.

V is TRBV5-4 and J is TRBJ1-2; 9 bases fit TRBD1. The CDR3 is made up of 15 amino acids. Per germline, CDR1 SGHNT and CDR2 YYREEE (reference sequence). The trim removed 0 bases at V and 4 bases at J, leaving 4 bases unmatched. CDR3 coding DNA: TGTGCCAGCAGCTTGGCCGGACAGGGGTCCTATGGCTACACCTTC. It specifies CASSLAGQGSYGYTF.